This paragraph reports one T cell receptor beta chain. Its antigen is as yet unknown. This specimen belongs to a study of vaccination effects on CD4 cells after COVID-19. Study overall: After approximately 2 million PBMC were placed in each well, they were cultured with roughly 10 IU/ml IL-2 and approximately 9.4 ug/ml peptides.

Sequenced by immunoSEQ multiplex PCR; TCRdb stores in-frame clones only, minus some. The sample lists 30,000 to 35,000 clones; approximately 81% were seen once. After roughly 10 days in culture, the CD4+ T cells were isolated. A PCR test confirmed that the person had SARS-CoV-2 infection between March and December 2020. The participants, recipients of two vaccine doses, got either BNT162b2 or mRNA-1273. Half-medium replacement with IL-2 medium occurred on days 3 and 7. Sequencing was performed on CD4+ T cells from PBMCs cultured without peptide, taken after COVID-19 vaccination. This clonotype was sampled from a human donor who had a prior SARS-CoV-2 infection.

CDR3 sequence reads: CASTPSGGGQSNQPQHF. In DNA form, the CDR3 reads TGTGCCAGCACCCCTTCTGGGGGGGGCCAGAGCAATCAGCCCCAGCATTTT. The chain combines TRBV21-1 with TRBJ1-5. TRBV21-1 is shown as a pseudogene. The CDR3 has 17 residues.